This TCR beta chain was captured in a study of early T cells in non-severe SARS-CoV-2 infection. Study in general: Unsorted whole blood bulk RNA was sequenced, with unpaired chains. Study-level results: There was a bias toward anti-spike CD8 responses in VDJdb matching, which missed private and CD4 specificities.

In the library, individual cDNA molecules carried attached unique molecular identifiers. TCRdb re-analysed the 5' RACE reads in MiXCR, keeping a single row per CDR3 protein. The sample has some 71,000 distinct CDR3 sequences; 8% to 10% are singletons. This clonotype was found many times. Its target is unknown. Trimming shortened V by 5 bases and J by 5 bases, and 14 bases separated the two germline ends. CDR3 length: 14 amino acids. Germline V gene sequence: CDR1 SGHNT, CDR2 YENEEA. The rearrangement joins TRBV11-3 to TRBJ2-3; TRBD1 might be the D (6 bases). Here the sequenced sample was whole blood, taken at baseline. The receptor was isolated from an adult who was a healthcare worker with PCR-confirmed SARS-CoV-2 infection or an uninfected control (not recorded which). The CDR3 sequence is CASSPGQARDTQYF. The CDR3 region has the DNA TGTGCCAGCAGCCCGGGACAAGCAAGAGATACGCAGTATTTT.